The TCR beta chain under discussion was sequenced for a study of cytomegalovirus exposure and HLA in healthy donors. Study observations and caveats: The majority of TCR sequences were rare, yet some public TCRs appeared in many donors. As confirmed in vitro, a few CMV-associated chains were specific for CMV antigens. Later, TCR association rates were found to vary by HLA locus, highest for DRB1 and lowest for HLA-C. CMV serostatus alone was available as immune exposure information.

This clone has a handful of counts. The antigen is not known. This PCR relied on a set of 60 Vbeta primers and 13 Jbeta primers. Profiled with immunoSEQ multiplex PCR; TCRdb holds only in-frame clones, not every one. The table lists more than 200,000 clones, less than 80% of them singletons, with about 0.2% in the top ten. Germline CDR1 reads SGHRS; CDR2 reads YFSETQ. V was shortened by 1 base and J by 4 bases, with 12 bases between the two germline ends. The CDR3 has 16 residues. The rearrangement links TRBV5-1 to TRBJ2-6; D remains unclear. The sequenced sample consisted of PBMCs. The source of this sequence is a girl aged 2-10 years in good health and CMV-seronegative. In nucleotides, the CDR3 is TGCGCCAGCAGCTTGTCGGTTCAAGCGGGGGCCAACGTCCTGACTTTC. Translating gives CASSLSVQAGANVLTF.